These T cell receptor beta chains were read from a single sample in a study of OX40 agonist ivuxolimab in advanced cancers. Clones were read by immunoSEQ multiplex PCR, and TCRdb kept only the in-frame ones, dropping some. The data show about 22,000 clones, with 70% to 90% seen just once and roughly 30% held by the top ten. Here the sequenced sample was CD4+ or CD8+ T cells sorted from blood, taken in a trial of the OX40 agonist ivuxolimab. These receptors originate from an adult with an advanced solid tumor such as melanoma, head and neck, liver or kidney cancer. The CDR3 runs from the conserved cysteine through the conserved F or W. Each record gives: clone size, D gene, J gene, V gene, CDR3 protein, CDR3 DNA. A D gene is named only where the DNA matches it firmly. Rows give clone size only sometimes, using once, few, many, or a class for an expanded clone.

. TRBD2 TRBJ2-7 TRBV6-5 CASSYSRGAREQYF TGTGCCAGCAGTTACTCGCGGGGGGCGCGCGAGCAGTACTTC
once . TRBJ1-2 TRBV28 CATWGGTRGVTNYGYTF TGTGCCACCTGGGGGGGAACACGGGGCGTGACTAACTATGGCTACACCTTC
. TRBD1 TRBJ2-4 TRBV11-3 CASSLGQGITKNIQYF TGTGCCAGCAGCTTGGGACAGGGGATAACCAAAAACATTCAGTACTTC
. TRBD1 TRBJ1-2 TRBV6-5 CASKLEGARGYTF TGTGCCAGCAAGCTTGAGGGGGCGCGTGGCTACACCTTC
. . TRBJ1-1 TRBV4-1 CASSPLGWSLNTEAFF TGCGCCAGCAGCCCCTTGGGCTGGTCGTTGAACACTGAAGCTTTCTTT
once . TRBJ1-5 TRBV5-1 CASSPAWDQPQHF TGCGCCAGCAGCCCGGCCTGGGATCAGCCCCAGCATTTT
. . TRBJ2-7 TRBV19 CASSLGEGEQYF TGTGCCAGTAGTCTTGGAGAGGGGGAGCAGTACTTC
. TRBD2 TRBJ2-1 TRBV4-2 CASSQGLADYNEQFF TGTGCCAGCAGCCAGGGACTAGCGGATTACAATGAGCAGTTCTTC
. TRBD1 TRBJ1-2 TRBV5-1 CASSSGGDGYTF TGCGCCAGCAGCTCAGGGGGCGATGGCTACACCTTC
. TRBD2 TRBJ2-1 TRBV6-6 CASSYSGSGYNEQFF TGTGCCAGCAGTTACAGCGGGAGTGGGTACAATGAGCAGTTCTTC
. TRBD1 TRBJ2-7 TRBV13 CASSVGQVPYEQYF TGTGCCAGCAGCGTAGGACAGGTCCCCTACGAGCAGTACTTC
. TRBD2 TRBJ2-3 TRBV27 CASSYLAGALFTDTQYF TGTGCCAGCAGTTACCTAGCGGGGGCCTTGTTCACAGATACGCAGTATTTT
many . TRBJ2-3 TRBV19 CASSMKGGFFTDTQYF TGTGCCAGTAGTATGAAGGGGGGATTCTTCACAGATACGCAGTATTTT
. . TRBJ2-5 TRBV29-1 CSGFGGEFRGWETQYF TGCAGCGGGTTCGGAGGAGAGTTTCGCGGGTGGGAGACCCAGTACTTC
. . TRBJ1-3 TRBV20-1 CSAALGNTIYF TGCAGTGCTGCACTGGGAAACACCATATATTTT
few . TRBJ2-1 TRBV7-8 CASSLGAKMGNEQFF TGTGCCAGCAGCTTAGGGGCCAAAATGGGCAATGAGCAGTTCTTC
. . TRBJ1-3 TRBV9 CASSPRAGPGNTIYF TGTGCCAGCAGCCCTCGCGCCGGGCCTGGAAACACCATATATTTT
. . TRBJ2-1 TRBV19 CASSPLGGAYNEQFF TGTGCCAGTAGCCCCTTGGGGGGCGCGTACAATGAGCAGTTCTTC
. . TRBJ2-7 TRBV19 CASSIDGGDSSYEQYF TGTGCCAGTAGTATAGACGGGGGCGACAGCTCCTACGAGCAGTACTTC
. . TRBJ2-7 TRBV19 CASSIAGNSYEQYF TGTGCCAGTAGTATCGCAGGGAATTCCTACGAGCAGTACTTC
. . TRBJ2-2 TRBV5-6 CASRPVGTNTGELFF TGTGCCAGCAGACCCGTAGGCACGAACACCGGGGAGCTGTTTTTT
once . TRBJ2-5 TRBV2 CASSVGGEETQYF TGTGCCAGCAGTGTGGGGGGAGAAGAGACCCAGTACTTC
. . TRBJ2-1 TRBV27 CASSPIGASSYNEQFF TGTGCCAGCAGTCCAATCGGTGCCTCTTCCTACAATGAGCAGTTCTTC
. . TRBJ1-2 TRBV27 CASRNGYGYTF TGTGCCAGCAGAAACGGCTATGGCTACACCTTC
. . TRBJ2-3 TRBV7-9 CARENTDTQYF TGTGCCAGAGAAAACACAGATACGCAGTATTTT
. TRBD2 TRBJ2-1 TRBV19 CASRWGEGLNEQFF TGTGCCAGTAGATGGGGGGAGGGCCTCAATGAGCAGTTCTTC
. TRBD1 TRBJ2-5 TRBV5-6 CASSWTGAKGETQYF TGTGCCAGCAGCTGGACAGGGGCAAAAGGCGAGACCCAGTACTTC
. . TRBJ1-1 TRBV5-8 CASSSLRGTEAFF TGTGCCAGCAGCTCCCTAAGGGGCACTGAAGCTTTCTTT
. . TRBJ2-4 TRBV28 CASSSVDSLGTKNIQYF TGTGCCAGCAGTTCGGTCGACAGCCTGGGCACCAAAAACATTCAGTACTTC
. TRBD2 TRBJ2-1 TRBV5-6 CASSSGTSGITSYNEQFF TGTGCCAGCAGCTCGGGGACTAGCGGGATTACCTCCTACAATGAGCAGTTCTTC
. . TRBJ2-7 TRBV14 CASSQEYREQYF TGTGCCAGCAGCCAAGAGTACAGGGAGCAGTACTTC
. . TRBJ2-3 TRBV19 CASSIGEGVTDTQYF TGTGCCAGTAGTATAGGTGAAGGGGTCACAGATACGCAGTATTTT
. . TRBJ2-7 TRBV6-5 CASSHRGGYEQYF TGTGCCAGCAGTCACCGAGGGGGCTACGAGCAGTACTTC
. . TRBJ2-1 TRBV7-9 CASSLIGVGYNEQFF TGTGCCAGCAGCCTCATCGGGGTGGGTTACAATGAGCAGTTCTTC
few . TRBJ1-1 TRBV7-8 CASSDGTAEAFF TGTGCCAGCAGCGACGGGACGGCAGAAGCTTTCTTT
. . TRBJ2-7 TRBV19 CASSIDLVRSYEQYF TGTGCCAGTAGTATAGACCTCGTCAGGTCCTACGAGCAGTACTTC
. . TRBJ2-3 TRBV27 CASKPRVTAYTDTQYF TGTGCCAGCAAGCCCAGGGTGACGGCTTACACAGATACGCAGTATTTT
. . TRBJ1-1 TRBV15 CATSRDRTGNENTEAFF TGTGCCACCAGCAGAGATCGCACAGGGAATGAGAACACTGAAGCTTTCTTT
. TRBD2 TRBJ2-1 TRBV7-6 CASSRSGGSYNEQFF TGTGCCAGCAGCCGTAGCGGGGGCTCCTACAATGAGCAGTTCTTC
few TRBD2 TRBJ2-2 TRBV4-1 CASSPTPKREGNTGELFF TGCGCCAGCAGCCCCACCCCGAAGCGGGAGGGAAACACCGGGGAGCTGTTTTTT
. . TRBJ2-2 TRBV7-8 CASSLVGNTGELFF TGTGCCAGCAGCTTAGTCGGAAACACCGGGGAGCTGTTTTTT
. . TRBJ2-7 TRBV19 CASSMWGYEQYF TGTGCCAGTAGTATGTGGGGCTACGAGCAGTACTTC
once . TRBJ1-4 TRBV6-1 CASSESTLYTEKLFF TGTGCCAGCAGTGAATCGACCCTCTACACCGAAAAACTGTTTTTT
. . TRBJ1-1 TRBV28 CASSFGNTEAFF TGTGCCAGCAGTTTTGGGAACACTGAAGCTTTCTTT
. . TRBJ2-3 TRBV11-3 CASKRRGDDTQYF TGTGCCAGTAAACGAAGAGGGGACGATACGCAGTATTTT
. TRBD2 TRBJ2-1 TRBV5-1 CASRLPGLASNEQFF TGCGCCAGCAGATTACCGGGACTAGCGTCCAATGAGCAGTTCTTC
. TRBD2 TRBJ2-7 TRBV11-3 CASSSRTSLFPYEQYF TGTGCCAGCAGCTCCCGGACTAGCCTATTTCCCTACGAGCAGTACTTC
. . TRBJ2-1 TRBV25-1 CASSRGVLSSYNEQFF TGTGCCAGCAGTAGAGGGGTACTGAGCTCCTACAATGAGCAGTTCTTC
. TRBD2 TRBJ2-2 TRBV27 CASSLVSGLGGGELFF TGTGCCAGCAGTTTAGTATCAGGACTAGGAGGGGGGGAGCTGTTTTTT
. TRBD2 TRBJ2-7 TRBV2 CASRPPGLGINEQYF TGTGCCAGCAGACCCCCGGGACTAGGAATCAACGAGCAGTACTTC
. . TRBJ1-5 TRBV7-6 CASSLVVEGQPQHF TGTGCCAGCAGCTTAGTCGTGGAGGGTCAGCCCCAGCATTTT
. TRBD2 TRBJ2-1 TRBV6-5 CASSWTSGSDEQFF TGTGCCAGCAGTTGGACTAGCGGGAGCGATGAGCAGTTCTTC
. . TRBJ2-3 TRBV4-2 CASSQDLQGLTDTQYF TGTGCCAGCAGCCAAGATTTGCAGGGGCTAACAGATACGCAGTATTTT
. . TRBJ2-2 TRBV9 CASSAGTWGGELFF TGTGCCAGCAGCGCCGGGACATGGGGCGGGGAGCTGTTTTTT
. . TRBJ2-7 TRBV9 CASSTRDSYYEQYF TGTGCCAGCAGCACTCGGGACTCGTACTACGAGCAGTACTTC
. TRBD2 TRBJ2-1 TRBV19 CASSILAGGSYNEQFF TGTGCCAGTAGTATTTTAGCGGGGGGTTCCTACAATGAGCAGTTCTTC